Listed here is a single T cell receptor beta chain. The antigen it recognizes is unknown. The junction and the germline gene differ at one end; a read error may be behind it. The data derive from a study of glioma-infiltrating T cells (dated by TCRdb to the mid-2010s). In the study overall: TCR alpha- and beta-chain repertoires were sequenced from glioma tissue, non-neoplastic brain tissue and matched peripheral blood mononuclear cells. To measure how far tissue and blood T-cell populations diverged, each tissue-infiltrating repertoire was compared against the peripheral blood repertoire of the same patient. Three low-grade glioma patients, several primary glioblastoma patients and three non-glioma patients contributing non-neoplastic brain tissue were included in the paired cohort.

TCR alpha and beta CDR3 regions were amplified with the iRepertoire nested amplicon-rescue multiplex PCR (arm-PCR) platform from RNA. One-step reverse transcription and amplification used roughly 95-450 ng of tissue mRNA or PBMC total RNA as input. After bead purification, a secondary multiplex PCR added Illumina adapters, and libraries were gel-purified between 200 and 400 bp. Demultiplexing relied on internal 6-nucleotide barcodes carried by the libraries. The libraries were sequenced on an Illumina MiSeq using 2x220 or 2x250 nucleotide paired-end reads. As for the original processing: Paired reads were merged with FLASH 1.2.11 and aligned to the GRCh37 human genome with BWA-MEM before extracting TRA and TRB reads. For V and J assignment, an IMGT-derived reference of cassette sequences and CDR3 motifs that included pseudogenes was used. Reads were translated in three frames, and productive CDR3s were defined by a C…FGXG motif without stop codons. A clonotype was defined as a unique combination of a V-J cassette pair and a CDR3 amino acid sequence. Reads were filtered by Hamming distance, thresholded by each sample's sequence error rate in mapped regions. Starting from the raw public reads, TCRdb applied fastp trimming at Q25, assembled clones with MiXCR and retained in-frame beta chains. Identical CDR3 protein sequences are pooled into one entry, listed with their most common genes and DNA. The V and J calls, along with clone size, are taken from TCRdb and not from the paper's own processing. In all, the sample holds about 190,000 distinct CDR3 sequences, and roughly 32% of those were seen once. The top ten clones comprise over 20% of the sample.

The research as a whole found: VJ-independent divergence between tissue and blood was found to be below expectation in non-neoplastic patients but above expectation in all gliomas, particularly low-grade gliomas. The group comparisons were based on small numbers of patients: three non-neoplastic, three low-grade glioma and seven or eight glioblastoma patients. Very few CDR3 sequences were shared between tissue and blood, attributed to high CDR3 diversity and limited sampling.

The sequence came from a human donor with low-grade glioma or glioblastoma, undergoing nonglioma brain surgery, or in good health (not recorded which). Sequenced input: glioma tissue, nonneoplastic brain tissue, or PBMCs (not recorded which).

DNA sequence: TGTGCCAGCAGCCTAGCGTGGGGAAACCCTAGTGAAAAAATGTTTTTT. This encodes CASSLAWGNPSEKMFF. The chain couples TRBV7-2 to TRBJ1-4; there is no confident call for the D gene. The germline V gene yields SGHTA for CDR1 and FQGNSA for CDR2. The CDR3 measures 16 amino acids from cysteine to phenylalanine. Solely the CDR3 DNA is kept, with 48 bases framed from the first base.